The entry that follows covers one T cell receptor (beta chain) sequence. These data are taken from a study of blood T cell repertoires in COVID-19. The study drew participants aged roughly 18 to 95 years from fewer than 30 US areas. This CDR3 comprises 15 residues. Germline loops: CDR1 SEHNR, CDR2 FQNEAQ (reference sequence). The J segment lost 2 bases and the V segment lost 6 bases, leaving 4 bases of the junction unmatched. Sequencing was performed with immunoSEQ multiplex PCR; in TCRdb, only in-frame clones are kept and a portion is missing. Of about 360,000 clones in the sample, about 89% were seen once.

The sequence was collected from a man aged 35-49 years in a cohort exposed to, infected with or recovered from COVID-19 (not recorded which). The sample consisted of PBMCs or T cells enriched from blood (not recorded which). The chain couples TRBV7-9 to TRBJ2-3, with 11 positions matching TRBD2. CDR3 region: CASSRTSGHTDTQYF. The CDR3 nucleotides are TGTGCCAGCAGTCGGACTAGCGGGCACACAGATACGCAGTATTTT. The entire variable domain, with the rest obtained from reference TRBV7-9 and TRBJ2-3, is as follows: DTGVSQNPRHKITKRGQNVTFRCDPISEHNRLYWYRQTLGQGPEFLTYFQNEAQLEKSRLLSDRFSAERPKGSFSTLEIQRTEQGDSAMYLCASSRTSGHTDTQYFGPGTRLTVL.